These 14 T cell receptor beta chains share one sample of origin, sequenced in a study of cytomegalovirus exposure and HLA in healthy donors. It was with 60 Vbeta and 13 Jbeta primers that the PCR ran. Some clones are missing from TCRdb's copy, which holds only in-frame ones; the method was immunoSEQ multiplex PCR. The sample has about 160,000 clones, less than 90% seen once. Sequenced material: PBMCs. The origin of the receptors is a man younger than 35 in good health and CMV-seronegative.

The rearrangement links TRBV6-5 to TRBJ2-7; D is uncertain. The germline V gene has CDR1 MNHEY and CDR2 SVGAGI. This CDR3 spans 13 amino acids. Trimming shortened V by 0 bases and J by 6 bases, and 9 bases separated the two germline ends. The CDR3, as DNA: TGTGCCAGCAGTTACTCTCACTCCCGCGAGCAGTACTTC. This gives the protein CASSYSHSREQYF.

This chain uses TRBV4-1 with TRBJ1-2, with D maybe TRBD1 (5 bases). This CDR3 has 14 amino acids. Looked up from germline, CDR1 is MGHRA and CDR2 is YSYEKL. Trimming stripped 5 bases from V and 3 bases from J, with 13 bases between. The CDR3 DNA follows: TGCGCCAGCAGCTTAACCGACAGATACTATGGCTACACCTTC. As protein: CASSLTDRYYGYTF.

The DNA for the CDR3 is TGTGCCAGCAAGGACTACTTCTCCACAGATACGCAGTATTTT. Residues: CASKDYFSTDTQYF. The chain links TRBV2 to TRBJ2-3; maybe TRBD2 (6 bases). Germline CDR1 and CDR2: SNHLY and FYNNEI. V was trimmed by 7 bases and J by 2 bases, leaving 13 bases between them. The CDR3 covers 14 residues.

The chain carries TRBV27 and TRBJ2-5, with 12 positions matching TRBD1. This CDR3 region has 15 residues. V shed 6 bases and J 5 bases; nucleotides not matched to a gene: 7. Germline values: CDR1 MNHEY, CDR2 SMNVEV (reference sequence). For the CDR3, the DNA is TGTGCCAGCAGCTCCGGGACAGGGGGCGCGGAGACCCAGTACTTC. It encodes CASSSGTGGAETQYF.

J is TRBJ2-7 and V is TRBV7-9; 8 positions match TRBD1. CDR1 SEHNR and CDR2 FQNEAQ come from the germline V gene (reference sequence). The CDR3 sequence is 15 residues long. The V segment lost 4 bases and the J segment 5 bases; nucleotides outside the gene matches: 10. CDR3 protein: CASSSRTGITHEQYF. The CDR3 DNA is TGTGCCAGCAGCTCCCGGACAGGGATAACCCACGAGCAGTACTTC. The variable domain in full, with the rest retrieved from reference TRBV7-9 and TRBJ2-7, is DTGVSQNPRHKITKRGQNVTFRCDPISEHNRLYWYRQTLGQGPEFLTYFQNEAQLEKSRLLSDRFSAERPKGSFSTLEIQRTEQGDSAMYLCASSSRTGITHEQYFGPGTRLTVT.

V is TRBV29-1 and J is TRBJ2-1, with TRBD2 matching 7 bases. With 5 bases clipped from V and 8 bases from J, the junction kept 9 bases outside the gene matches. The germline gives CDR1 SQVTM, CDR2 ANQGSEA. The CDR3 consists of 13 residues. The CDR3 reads CSVRLAGRDEQFF. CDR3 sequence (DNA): TGCAGCGTTCGTTTGGCGGGGAGGGATGAGCAGTTCTTC.

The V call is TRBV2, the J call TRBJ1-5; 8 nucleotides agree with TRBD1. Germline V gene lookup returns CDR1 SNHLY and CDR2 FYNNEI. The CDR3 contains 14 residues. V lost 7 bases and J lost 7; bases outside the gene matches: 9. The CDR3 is CASTMTGEGQPQHF. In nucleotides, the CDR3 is TGTGCCAGCACCATGACAGGGGAAGGACAGCCCCAGCATTTT. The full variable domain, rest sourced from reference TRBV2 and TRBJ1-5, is EPEVTQTPSHQVTQMGQEVILRCVPISNHLYFYWYRQILGQKVEFLVSFYNNEISEKSEIFDDQFSVERPDGSNFTLKIRSTKLEDSAMYFCASTMTGEGQPQHFGDGTRLSIL.

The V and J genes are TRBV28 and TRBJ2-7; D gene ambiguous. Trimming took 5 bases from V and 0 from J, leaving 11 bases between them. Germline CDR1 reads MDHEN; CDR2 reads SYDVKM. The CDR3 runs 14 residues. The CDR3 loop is CASSRGLSSYEQYF. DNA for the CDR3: TGTGCCAGCAGTAGAGGTCTTAGCTCCTACGAGCAGTACTTC.

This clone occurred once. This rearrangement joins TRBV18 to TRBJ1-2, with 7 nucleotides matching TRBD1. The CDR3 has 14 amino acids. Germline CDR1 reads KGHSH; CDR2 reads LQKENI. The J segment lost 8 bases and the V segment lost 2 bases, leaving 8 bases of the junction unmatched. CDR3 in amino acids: CASSPNGRGNGYTF. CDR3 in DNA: TGTGCCAGCTCACCAAATGGCAGGGGGAACGGCTACACCTTC. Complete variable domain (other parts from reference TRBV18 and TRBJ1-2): NAGVMQNPRHLVRRRGQEARLRCSPMKGHSHVYWYRQLPEEGLKFMVYLQKENIIDESGMPKERFSAEFPKEGPSILRIQQVVRGDSAAYFCASSPNGRGNGYTFGSGTRLTVV.

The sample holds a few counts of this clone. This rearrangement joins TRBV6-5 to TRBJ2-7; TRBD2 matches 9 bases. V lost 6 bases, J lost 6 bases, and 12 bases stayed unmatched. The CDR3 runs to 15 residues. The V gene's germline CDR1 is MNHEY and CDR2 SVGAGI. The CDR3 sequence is CASSRGGGSPSEQYF. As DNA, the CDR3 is TGTGCCAGCAGCCGCGGGGGGGGGAGTCCCAGCGAGCAGTACTTC.

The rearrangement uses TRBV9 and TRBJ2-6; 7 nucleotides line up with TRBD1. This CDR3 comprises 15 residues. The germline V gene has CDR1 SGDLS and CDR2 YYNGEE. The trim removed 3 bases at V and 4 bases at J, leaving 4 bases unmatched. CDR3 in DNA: TGTGCCAGCAGCGACAGGGGTACGGGGGCCAACGTCCTGACTTTC. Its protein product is CASSDRGTGANVLTF.

Here the CDR3 DNA reads TGTGCCAGCAGCTCACAGGGTAGCTCCTATAATTCACCCCTCCACTTT. Protein product: CASSSQGSSYNSPLHF. The chain links TRBV5-4 to TRBJ1-6; a weak D match, TRBD1 (6 bases). This CDR3 is 16 amino acids long. CDR1 and CDR2 (germline): SGHNT, YYREEE (reference sequence). Trimming left V 3 bases short and J 0 bases short, with 10 bases between.

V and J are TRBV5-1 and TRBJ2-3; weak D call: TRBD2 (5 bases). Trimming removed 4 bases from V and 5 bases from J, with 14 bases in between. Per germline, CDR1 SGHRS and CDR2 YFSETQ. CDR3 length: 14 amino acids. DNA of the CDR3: TGCGCCAGCAGCCTCAGCGGATCGGGAGATACGCAGTATTTT. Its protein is CASSLSGSGDTQYF.

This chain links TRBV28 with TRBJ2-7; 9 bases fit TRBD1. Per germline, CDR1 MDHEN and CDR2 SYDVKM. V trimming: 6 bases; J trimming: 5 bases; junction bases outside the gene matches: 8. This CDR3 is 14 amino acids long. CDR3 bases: TGTGCCAGCAGCCGATGGGACAGGGCTCACGAGCAGTACTTC. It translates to CASSRWDRAHEQYF.